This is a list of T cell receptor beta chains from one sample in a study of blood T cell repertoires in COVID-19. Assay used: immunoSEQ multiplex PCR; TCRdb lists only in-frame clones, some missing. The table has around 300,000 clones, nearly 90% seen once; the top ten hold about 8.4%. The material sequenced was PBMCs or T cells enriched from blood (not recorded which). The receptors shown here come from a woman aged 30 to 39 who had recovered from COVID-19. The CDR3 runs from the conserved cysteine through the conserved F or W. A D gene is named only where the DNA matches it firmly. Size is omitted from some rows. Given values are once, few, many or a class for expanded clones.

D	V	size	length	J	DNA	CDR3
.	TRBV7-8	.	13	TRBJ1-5	TGTGCCAGCAGCCCGAACAGGGATCAGCCCCAGCATTTT	CASSPNRDQPQHF
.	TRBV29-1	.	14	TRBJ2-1	TGCAGCGTTGAGTCCTTGGCAGGGGGGAGAAAGCAGTTCTTC	CSVESLAGGRKQFF
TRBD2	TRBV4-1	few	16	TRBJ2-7	TGCGCCAGCAGCCAAGATCGGACTAGCGGCTCCTACGAGCAGTACTTC	CASSQDRTSGSYEQYF
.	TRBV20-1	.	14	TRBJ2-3	TGCAGTGCTAGTATCGGTGGTAGCATGGATACGCAGTATTTT	CSASIGGSMDTQYF
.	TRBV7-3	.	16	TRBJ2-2	TGTGCCAGCAGCTTGTTCCCCGGGAGAGATTCCGGGGAGCTGTTTTTT	CASSLFPGRDSGELFF
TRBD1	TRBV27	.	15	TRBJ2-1	TGTGCCAGCAGTTTAATCTCGGGACAGTACAATGAGCAGTTCTTC	CASSLISGQYNEQFF
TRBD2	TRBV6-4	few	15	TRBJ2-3	TGTGCCAGCAGTGTCGATGCGCTAGCGGCAGATACGCAGTATTTT	CASSVDALAADTQYF
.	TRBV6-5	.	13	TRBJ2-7	TGTGCCAGCACCATTCGAGAACCGTACGAGCAGTACTTC	CASTIREPYEQYF
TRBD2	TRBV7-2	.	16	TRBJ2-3	TGTGCCAGCAGCTTAGTTGCGGGAGGTGGCCCAGATACGCAGTATTTT	CASSLVAGGGPDTQYF
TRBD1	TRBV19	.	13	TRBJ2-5	TGTGCCAGTAGTACTGACAGGGAAGAGACCCAGTACTTC	CASSTDREETQYF
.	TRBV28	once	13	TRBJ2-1	TGTGCCAGCAGTTTCCCCCCGTTTAGTGAGCAGTTCTTC	CASSFPPFSEQFF
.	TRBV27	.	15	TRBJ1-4	TGTGCCAGCAGTTTATCTTTTGGGGCGAACGAAAAACTGTTTTTT	CASSLSFGANEKLFF
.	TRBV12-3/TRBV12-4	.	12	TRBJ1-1	TGTGCCAGCAGTCGAGGGGGGGAGCAAGCTTTCTTT	CASSRGGEQAFF
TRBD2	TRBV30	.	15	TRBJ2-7	TGTGCCTGGAGTCAAACGGCGGGAGTCCCGGACGAGCAGTACTTC	CAWSQTAGVPDEQYF
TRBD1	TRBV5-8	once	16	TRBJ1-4	TGTGCCAGCAGCTCGCCGACAGGGAGTCCTAATGAAAAACTGTTTTTT	CASSSPTGSPNEKLFF
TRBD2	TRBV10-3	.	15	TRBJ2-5	TGTGCCATCAGTGAGTACCAGCGGGACGGGGAGACCCAGTACTTC	CAISEYQRDGETQYF
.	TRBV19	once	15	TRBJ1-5	TGTGCCAGTAGTATAGTAGGGGGAGCCAATCAGCCCCAGCATTTT	CASSIVGGANQPQHF
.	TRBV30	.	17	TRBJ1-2	TGTGCCTGGAGTGTACACCCCATGATGGGGGGGGACTATGGCTACACCTTC	CAWSVHPMMGGDYGYTF
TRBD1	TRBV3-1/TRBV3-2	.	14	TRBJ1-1	TGTGCCAGCAGCCGTAGACAGGGGGGGACTGAAGCTTTCTTT	CASSRRQGGTEAFF
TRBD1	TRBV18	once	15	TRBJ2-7	TGTGCCAGCTCTCGACGGACAGGGGTATTCTACGAGCAGTACTTC	CASSRRTGVFYEQYF
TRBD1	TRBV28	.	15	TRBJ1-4	TGTGCCAGCAGTTTATCGGACAGGGTACGCGAAAAACTGTTTTTT	CASSLSDRVREKLFF
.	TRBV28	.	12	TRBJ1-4	TGTGCCAGCAGTTTATCTGACAGAAAACTGTTTTTT	CASSLSDRKLFF
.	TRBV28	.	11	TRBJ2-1	TGTGCCAGCAGGCTATACAATGAGCAGTTCTTC	CASRLYNEQFF
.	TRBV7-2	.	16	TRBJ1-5	TGTGCCAGCAGCTCGCAGGGAAGTCATAGCAATCAGCCCCAGCATTTT	CASSSQGSHSNQPQHF
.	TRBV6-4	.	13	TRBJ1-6	TGTGCCAGCAGTAGAGCGATTAATTCACCCCTCCACTTT	CASSRAINSPLHF
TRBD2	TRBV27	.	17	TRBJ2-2	TGTGCCAGCAGTCGTGGACTAGCGGGAGGGGGCAACGGGGAGCTGTTTTTT	CASSRGLAGGGNGELFF
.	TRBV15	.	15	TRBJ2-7	TGTGCCACCAGCAGAGATCCAGGGAGGTTGCACGAGCAGTACTTC	CATSRDPGRLHEQYF
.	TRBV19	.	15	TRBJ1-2	TGTGCCAGTAAGGAGGGCCAGGTTCGTAACTATGGCTACACCTTC	CASKEGQVRNYGYTF
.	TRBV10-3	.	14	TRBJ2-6	TGTGCCATCGGTCAACCCGGGGGGGCCAACGTCCTGACTTTC	CAIGQPGGANVLTF
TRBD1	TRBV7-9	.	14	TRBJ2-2	TGTGCCCAGGGGGACAGGACGAACACCGGGGAGCTGTTTTTT	CAQGDRTNTGELFF
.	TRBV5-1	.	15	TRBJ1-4	TGCGCCAGCAGCTTAGGAGATGCAACTAATGAAAAACTGTTTTTT	CASSLGDATNEKLFF
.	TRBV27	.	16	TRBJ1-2	TGTGCCAGCAGTTTAAATTCGAGGGTCTCTAACTATGGCTACACCTTC	CASSLNSRVSNYGYTF
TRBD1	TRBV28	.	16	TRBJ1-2	TGTGCCAGCAGTTGGGACAGTACCCAGAGGAACTATGGCTACACCTTC	CASSWDSTQRNYGYTF
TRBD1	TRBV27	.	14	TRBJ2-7	TGTGCCAGCAGTCTTATAGACAGGGCCTACGAGCAGTACTTC	CASSLIDRAYEQYF
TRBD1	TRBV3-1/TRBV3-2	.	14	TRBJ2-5	TGTGCCAGCAGCCACGCAGGGGGAGCGGAGACCCAGTACTTC	CASSHAGGAETQYF
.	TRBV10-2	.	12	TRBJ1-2	TGCGCCAGCACCGCCCGGAACTATGGCTACACCTTC	CASTARNYGYTF
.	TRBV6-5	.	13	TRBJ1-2	TGTGCCAGCAGAAGGACAGCAACCTATGGCTACACCTTC	CASRRTATYGYTF
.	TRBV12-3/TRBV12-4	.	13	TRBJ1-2	TGTGCCAGCAGTTTACTACAGGTCCATGGCTACACCTTC	CASSLLQVHGYTF
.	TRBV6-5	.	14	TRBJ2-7	TGTGCCAGCATTCTGGCGGCAAGCTCCTACGAGCAGTACTTC	CASILAASSYEQYF
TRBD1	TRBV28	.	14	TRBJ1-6	TGTGCCAGCTTCGGACAGGGAAAAAATTCACCCCTCCACTTT	CASFGQGKNSPLHF
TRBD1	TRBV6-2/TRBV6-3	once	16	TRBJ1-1	TGTGCCAGCAGTTTCCCTATCGGGACAGAGAACACTGAAGCTTTCTTT	CASSFPIGTENTEAFF
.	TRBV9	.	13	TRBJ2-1	TGTGCCAGCAGTCTGACTGGGAGGAATGAGCAGTTCTTC	CASSLTGRNEQFF
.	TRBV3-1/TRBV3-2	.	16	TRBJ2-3	TGTGCCAGCAGCCCGATAGAGGGATTTTACACAGATACGCAGTATTTT	CASSPIEGFYTDTQYF
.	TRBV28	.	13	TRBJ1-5	TGTGCCAGCAGTTTAACGGGGGGTCAGCCCCAGCATTTT	CASSLTGGQPQHF
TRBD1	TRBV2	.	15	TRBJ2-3	TGTGCCAGCAGGTCGGGACAGGGCTACACAGATACGCAGTATTTT	CASRSGQGYTDTQYF
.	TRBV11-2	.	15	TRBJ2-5	TGTGCCAGCAGCTTAGGAGGGAGCGACCAAGAGACCCAGTACTTC	CASSLGGSDQETQYF
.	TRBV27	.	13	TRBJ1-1	TGTGCCAGCAGTTTATGGTCGGGCACTGAAGCTTTCTTT	CASSLWSGTEAFF
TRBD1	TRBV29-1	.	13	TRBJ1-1	TGCAGCGTTCGGACAGGGTCTTACACTGAAGCTTTCTTT	CSVRTGSYTEAFF
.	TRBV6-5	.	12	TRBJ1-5	TGTGCCACTCGGACACTAAATCAGCCCCAGCATTTT	CATRTLNQPQHF
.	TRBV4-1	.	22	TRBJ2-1	TGCGCCAGCAGCCAAGATCGTGTGTTCGCTAGCTGGAAAGGGAGCTCCTACAATGAGCAGTTCTTC	CASSQDRVFASWKGSSYNEQFF
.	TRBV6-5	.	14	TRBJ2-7	TGTGCCAGCAGGTACAGAGGAAGCTCCTACGAGCAGTACTTC	CASRYRGSSYEQYF
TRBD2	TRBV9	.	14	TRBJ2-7	TGTGCCAGCAGCGTAGGGGGACTAGACTACGAGCAGTACTTC	CASSVGGLDYEQYF
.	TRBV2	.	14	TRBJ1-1	TGTGCCAGCAGTGCTCTAGAGGGGAACACTGAAGCTTTCTTT	CASSALEGNTEAFF
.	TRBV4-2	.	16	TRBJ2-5	TGTGCCAGCAGCCAAGGTCGACTACAGTCCCAAGAGACCCAGTACTTC	CASSQGRLQSQETQYF
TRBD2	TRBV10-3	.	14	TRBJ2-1	TGTGCCACGTCTGGACTAGCGGGGAACAATGAGCAGTTCTTC	CATSGLAGNNEQFF
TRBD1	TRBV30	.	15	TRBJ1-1	TGTGCCTGGAGTGAAGGGGGCGCTCAGGACACTGAAGCTTTCTTT	CAWSEGGAQDTEAFF
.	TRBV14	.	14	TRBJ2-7	TGTGCCAGCAGCCAGGGACGGGAGACCTACGAGCAGTACTTC	CASSQGRETYEQYF
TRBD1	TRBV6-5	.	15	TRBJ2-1	TGTGCCAGCAGCGTAACAGGGGCCCCCTACAATGAGCAGTTCTTC	CASSVTGAPYNEQFF
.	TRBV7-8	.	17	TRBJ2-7	TGTGCCAGCAGCTTATCCAACGCGGCACAACCTTCGAGGGAGCAGTACTTC	CASSLSNAAQPSREQYF
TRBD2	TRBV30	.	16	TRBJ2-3	TGTGCCTGGAGTGCAGGGACTAGCGGGATATCTGATACGCAGTATTTT	CAWSAGTSGISDTQYF